The text below deals with one TCR beta chain. Its target is unknown. Germline is not matched at one junction end, which may reflect a read error. The sample comes from a study of T cells in Graves' hyperthyroidism and ophthalmopathy. Study-level results: Most thyroid-expanded clonotypes above 0.001 were also found in blood.

These patients, aged 18 to 65, had recently diagnosed hyperthyroidism lasting under 2 months. Exclusion of patients followed from uncontrolled infection, other autoimmune disease, pregnancy or lactation. RNA transcripts were the template for amplifying TCR beta CDR3 regions. When the TCR CDR3 underwent first-round RT-PCR, the HTBI primer set was used. TCRdb called the multiplex PCR reads again in MiXCR, with one record for every CDR3 protein. The sample carries around 540,000 distinct CDR3 sequences, 46% recorded once. Germline CDR1 is SNHLY and CDR2 is FYNNEI. The CDR3 totals 16 residues. This chain links TRBV2 with TRBJ2-7; TRBD2 might be the D (6 bases). The sample comprised peripheral blood or thyroid tissue (not recorded which). The TCR sequence derives from a woman in her late teens or twenties with Graves' hyperthyroidism. CDR3 region: CAGRYSSGLLSYEQYF. The DNA for the CDR3 is TGTGCCGGCAGGTACTCATCGGGACTCCTATCCTACGAGCAGTACTTC. The full variable domain, in which reference TRBV2 and TRBJ2-7 provide the parts outside the CDR3, is EPEVTQTPSHQVTQMGQEVILRCVPISNHLYFYWYRQILGQKVEFLVSFYNNEISEKSEIFDDQFSVERPDGSNFTLKIRSTKLEDSAMYFCAGRYSSGLLSYEQYFGPGTRLTVT.